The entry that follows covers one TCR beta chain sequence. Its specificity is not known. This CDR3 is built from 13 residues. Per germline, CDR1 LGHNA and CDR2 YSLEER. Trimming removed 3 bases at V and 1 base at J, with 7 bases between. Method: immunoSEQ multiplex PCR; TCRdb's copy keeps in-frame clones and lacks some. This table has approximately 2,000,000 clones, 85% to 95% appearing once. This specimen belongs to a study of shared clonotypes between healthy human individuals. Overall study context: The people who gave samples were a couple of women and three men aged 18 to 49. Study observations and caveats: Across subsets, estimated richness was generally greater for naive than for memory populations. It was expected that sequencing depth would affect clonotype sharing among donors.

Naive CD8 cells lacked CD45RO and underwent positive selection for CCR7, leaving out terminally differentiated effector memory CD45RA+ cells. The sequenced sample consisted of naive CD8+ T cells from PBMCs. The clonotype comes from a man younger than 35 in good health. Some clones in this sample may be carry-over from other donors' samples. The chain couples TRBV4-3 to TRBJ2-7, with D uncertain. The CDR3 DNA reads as TGCGCCAGCAGCCAGGTACTATCCTACGAGCAGTACTTC. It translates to CASSQVLSYEQYF.